This is a list of T cell receptor beta chains from one sample in a study of CD8+CD57+ T cells in acquired aplastic anemia. Using its own MiXCR run on the reads, TCRdb lists one record per CDR3 protein. The sample includes fewer than 250,000 distinct CDR3 sequences, approximately 49% seen only once; the top ten take 15% to 20%. Material: sorted CD4+, CD8+, or CD8+CD57+ T cells (not recorded which) from PBMCs. The origin of the receptors is a human donor in good health, serving as a control. Both conserved end residues are part of each CDR3. D genes are given only for firm matches. Size is stated for part of the rows, as once, few or many counts, or as a class when the clone is expanded.

TRBV20-1	many	TRBJ1-1	NA	TGCAGTGCTAGTGCAGGGGCGATGATCACTGAAGCTTTCTTT	CSASAGAMITEAFF
TRBV20-1	many	TRBJ2-7	TRBD1	TGCAGTGCCGCCCCGGTGGGGACAGGGATGCACGAGCAGTACTTC	CSAAPVGTGMHEQYF
TRBV5-5	NA	TRBJ1-5	NA	TGTGCCAGCAGCCTCGCGATCAATCAGCCCCAGCATTTT	CASSLAINQPQHF
TRBV3-1	once	TRBJ2-3	TRBD2	TGTGCCAGCAGCCCCCGGGGGGGTACTAGCACAGATACGCAGTATTTT	CASSPRGGTSTDTQYF
TRBV7-2	NA	TRBJ2-1	TRBD2	TGTGCCAGCAGCTCGCTGGGGGGGGCGGGGGGCTACAATGAGCAGTTCTTC	CASSSLGGAGGYNEQFF
TRBV5-1	many	TRBJ1-1	NA	TGCGCCAGCAGTTCACGGTTAGGGAAGAACACTGAAGCTTTCTTT	CASSSRLGKNTEAFF
TRBV7-6	once	TRBJ2-5	NA	TGTGCCAGCAGCTTAACAGAGTACTTC	CASSLTEYF
TRBV19	NA	TRBJ1-1	NA	TGTGCCAGCCGTCCCACCGGCAATCTTAACACTGAAGCTTTCTTT	CASRPTGNLNTEAFF
TRBV14	many	TRBJ1-4	NA	TGTGCCAGCACTAGTGGGGCTGGTGAAAAACTGTTTTTT	CASTSGAGEKLFF
TRBV20-1	few	TRBJ2-7	TRBD1	TGCAGTGCGGAACGGGACAGGGCCCCCGAGCAGTACTTC	CSAERDRAPEQYF
TRBV10-1	NA	TRBJ2-3	TRBD2	TGCGCCAGTATGACTAGCGGGGGGCCAAGCACAGATACGCAGTATTTT	CASMTSGGPSTDTQYF
TRBV11-2	NA	TRBJ2-5	NA	TGTGCCAGCAGCCCGGATAAGGAGACCCAGTACTTC	CASSPDKETQYF
TRBV24-1	NA	TRBJ2-3	NA	TGTGCCACCAGTGATTCGCAGAGTCGGGCAGATACGCAGTATTTT	CATSDSQSRADTQYF
TRBV10-3	NA	TRBJ1-3	TRBD1	TGTGCCAGCAGGCCGGGACAGGGGGCATCGAGAAACACCATATATTTT	CASRPGQGASRNTIYF
TRBV24-1	NA	TRBJ1-2	NA	TGTGCCAGCTCACCAGGCAGGGGAACGGCGAACTATGGCTACACCTTC	CASSPGRGTANYGYTF
TRBV9	NA	TRBJ2-7	NA	TGTGCCAGCACGGGGGTGGGGGGCGCCTGGGTAGAGCAGTACTTC	CASTGVGGAWVEQYF
TRBV3-1	NA	TRBJ1-5	NA	TGTGCCAGCAGCCAAACCCCGCTGACAGGATATAGCAATCAGCCCCAGCATTTT	CASSQTPLTGYSNQPQHF
TRBV10-3	NA	TRBJ1-1	TRBD1	TGTGCCATCAGTGCAAGAGGGGGCAAGGACACTGAAGCTTTCTTT	CAISARGGKDTEAFF
TRBV5-8	many	TRBJ1-1	NA	TGTGCCAGCAGCCCTTGGACAGAGATGAACACTGAAGCTTTCTTT	CASSPWTEMNTEAFF
TRBV5-1	many	TRBJ1-5	NA	TGCGCCAGCAGCTTGGATGGGCAGGAGAGTCAGCCCCAGCATTTT	CASSLDGQESQPQHF
TRBV2	NA	TRBJ2-5	TRBD1	TGTGCCAGCAGCAAAGACAGGGGCCAGTACTTC	CASSKDRGQYF
TRBV29-1	NA	TRBJ1-2	NA	TGCAGCGTTTCACCGAGCGGGGGAGGTTATGGCTACACCTTC	CSVSPSGGGYGYTF
TRBV25-1	NA	TRBJ1-4	NA	TGTGCCAGCAGTGATCCGATCCCCCCTGAAAAACTGTTTTTT	CASSDPIPPEKLFF
TRBV27	few	TRBJ2-1	NA	TGTGCCAGCAGTACATACAAAACCGGGACAGAGCAGTTCTTC	CASSTYKTGTEQFF
TRBV7-2	NA	TRBJ2-6	NA	TGTGCCAGCAGCTTAGAGGGGACAGGGGCCAACGTCCTGACTTTC	CASSLEGTGANVLTF
TRBV2	NA	TRBJ1-2	NA	TGTGCCAGCAATTTGGGAATCGAGAGCTATGGCTACACCTTC	CASNLGIESYGYTF
TRBV5-1	once	TRBJ2-3	NA	TGCGCCAGCAGCGGTACCACAGATACGCAGTATTTT	CASSGTTDTQYF
TRBV2	NA	TRBJ2-1	NA	TGTGCCAGCACTGTGGGGCAACTCCCCTACAATGAGCAGTTCTTC	CASTVGQLPYNEQFF
TRBV12-3/TRBV12-4	NA	TRBJ2-7	NA	TGTGCCAGCAGTTTCCAAGAATATAGACAGCGGTACTTC	CASSFQEYRQRYF
TRBV14	many	TRBJ2-7	NA	TGTGCCAGCAGCCCGACTGTTCGGCCCTACGAGCAGTACTTC	CASSPTVRPYEQYF
TRBV19	NA	TRBJ1-2	NA	TGTGCCAGTAGTGTGGGGCCAGTCGACTATGGCTACACCTTC	CASSVGPVDYGYTF
TRBV28	many	TRBJ1-2	NA	TGTGCCAGCAGTTCTGGACAGTCGGGGGGCTATGGCTACACCTTC	CASSSGQSGGYGYTF
TRBV20-1	NA	TRBJ2-6	TRBD1	TGCAGTGCGCCGGACAGGGGCTCTGGGGCCAACGTCCTGACTTTC	CSAPDRGSGANVLTF
TRBV7-6	NA	TRBJ2-1	TRBD2	TGTGCCAGCAGCTTATTTACGGGGGGAACCTACAATGAGCAGTTCTTC	CASSLFTGGTYNEQFF
TRBV6-1	many	TRBJ1-1	NA	TGTGCCAGCAGTGCCTGGGGGGCTGACACTGAAGCTTTCTTT	CASSAWGADTEAFF
TRBV10-3	NA	TRBJ2-7	NA	TGTGCCATCAGTGATGCAGGGAGCTCCTACGAGCAGTACTTC	CAISDAGSSYEQYF
TRBV27	few	TRBJ1-1	TRBD1	TGTGCCAGCAGTACCGTCAGGGGGCGCGGCACTGAAGCTTTCTTT	CASSTVRGRGTEAFF
TRBV20-1	NA	TRBJ1-5	TRBD1	TGCAGTGCTAGAGGACAGGGTTATAGCAATCGGCCCCAGCATTTT	CSARGQGYSNRPQHF
TRBV10-3	NA	TRBJ1-2	TRBD1	TGTGCCAGCAGGGGGACAGTGAACTATGGCTACACCTTC	CASRGTVNYGYTF
TRBV12-3/TRBV12-4	many	TRBJ1-5	NA	TGTGCCAGCAGTTCGGCAGGGCCAGAATATAGCAATCAGCCCCAGCATTTT	CASSSAGPEYSNQPQHF
TRBV7-2	NA	TRBJ2-7	NA	TGTGCCAGCCGGGGGGACACCTACGAGCAGTACTTC	CASRGDTYEQYF